These T cell receptor beta chains were read from a single sample in a study of shared clonotypes between healthy human individuals. Here immunoSEQ multiplex PCR was the method, and the copy in TCRdb shows in-frame clones only, minus some. This table has a few million clones, over 85% appearing once. Sequenced material: naive CD4+ T cells from PBMCs. These receptors were collected from a man aged 18 to 35 in good health. Some clones in this sample may be carry-over from other donors' samples. Both conserved end residues are part of each CDR3. The order of the fields is D gene, J gene, V gene, CDR3 length, clone size, CDR3 protein, CDR3 DNA. The D gene is left open where the match is weak. Rows may omit the clone size; those that give it use once, few, many or a size class.

NA | TRBJ1-4 | TRBV5-4 | 16 | NA | CASSPTTGRTNEKLFF | TGTGCCAGCAGCCCTACAACAGGGAGGACTAATGAAAAACTGTTTTTT
NA | TRBJ2-3 | TRBV7-8 | 11 | NA | CASSLLATQYF | TGTGCCAGCAGCTTGCTAGCAACGCAGTATTTT
TRBD2 | TRBJ2-1 | TRBV10-3 | 16 | NA | CASGTSGRLADNEQFF | TGTGCCAGCGGGACTAGCGGGAGACTGGCCGACAATGAGCAGTTCTTC
TRBD1 | TRBJ1-5 | TRBV19 | 14 | NA | CASTRGRESQPQHF | TGTGCCAGTACCAGGGGGCGAGAGAGCCAGCCCCAGCATTTT
TRBD1 | TRBJ2-4 | TRBV4-3 | 14 | once | CASSQGTGRHIQYF | TGCGCCAGCAGCCAAGGGACAGGGAGGCACATTCAGTACTTC
TRBD2 | TRBJ2-1 | TRBV28 | 15 | once | CASSFAGGPYNEQFF | TGTGCCAGCAGTTTCGCGGGAGGGCCATACAATGAGCAGTTCTTC
NA | TRBJ2-6 | TRBV7-9 | 16 | NA | CASSRDLPSGANVLTF | TGTGCCAGCAGCCGGGACTTACCCTCTGGGGCCAACGTCCTGACTTTC
TRBD1 | TRBJ1-4 | TRBV6-6 | 15 | NA | CASSSQGATNEKLFF | TGTGCCAGCAGTTCACAGGGGGCAACTAATGAAAAACTGTTTTTT
NA | TRBJ1-2 | TRBV29-1 | 13 | NA | CSVENDDSYGYTF | TGCAGCGTTGAAAACGATGACAGCTATGGCTACACCTTC
NA | TRBJ1-4 | TRBV6-4 | 14 | NA | CARYKVLANEKLFF | TGTGCCAGATATAAGGTTTTAGCTAATGAAAAACTGTTTTTT
NA | TRBJ2-7 | TRBV5-1 | 15 | NA | CASSLSTGPAEEQYF | TGCGCCAGCAGCTTGTCCACCGGCCCTGCGGAAGAGCAGTACTTC
TRBD1 | TRBJ2-7 | TRBV30 | 14 | NA | CAWNKQGADYEQYF | TGTGCCTGGAATAAACAGGGGGCGGACTACGAGCAGTACTTC
NA | TRBJ2-7 | TRBV6-1 | 11 | NA | CASAPAYEQYF | TGTGCCAGCGCGCCGGCCTACGAGCAGTACTTC
TRBD1 | TRBJ2-1 | TRBV5-1 | 15 | NA | CASSESGTGGNEQFF | TGCGCCAGCAGCGAATCCGGGACAGGGGGCAATGAGCAGTTCTTC
NA | TRBJ2-2 | TRBV11-3 | 13 | NA | CASSLDPAGELFF | TGTGCCAGCAGCTTAGATCCAGCCGGGGAGCTGTTTTTT
TRBD1 | TRBJ1-5 | TRBV19 | 16 | NA | CASSILAGQGGEPQHF | TGTGCCAGTAGTATTCTTGCGGGACAGGGGGGGGAGCCCCAGCATTTT
NA | TRBJ1-1 | TRBV7-2 | 14 | NA | CASSLARQNTEAFF | TGTGCCAGCAGCTTAGCCCGACAGAACACTGAAGCTTTCTTT
NA | TRBJ1-2 | TRBV6-1 | 15 | NA | CASSVGVLANYGYTF | TGTGCCAGTTCGGTCGGGGTATTAGCTAACTATGGCTACACCTTC
NA | TRBJ2-5 | TRBV5-4 | 15 | once | CASSLRTEGGETQYF | TGTGCCAGCAGCCTTCGGACTGAAGGGGGAGAGACCCAGTACTTC
TRBD1 | TRBJ2-7 | TRBV7-2 | 13 | once | CASSRTGTYEQYF | TGTGCCAGCAGCCGGACAGGGACCTACGAGCAGTACTTC
TRBD1 | TRBJ1-1 | TRBV5-1 | 14 | NA | CASSLQGVDTEAFF | TGCGCCAGCAGCTTACAGGGGGTAGACACTGAAGCTTTCTTT
NA | TRBJ2-7 | TRBV11-2 | 14 | NA | CASSLTALTYEQYF | TGTGCCAGCAGCTTAACTGCCTTGACCTACGAGCAGTACTTC
NA | TRBJ2-5 | TRBV6-5 | 14 | NA | CASSYWASEETQYF | TGTGCCAGCAGTTACTGGGCTAGCGAAGAGACCCAGTACTTC
NA | TRBJ1-3 | TRBV28 | 15 | NA | CASSLLGTSGNTIYF | TGTGCCAGCAGTTTACTTGGGACCTCTGGAAACACCATATATTTT
NA | TRBJ2-5 | TRBV30 | 13 | NA | CAWDDRGGETQYF | TGTGCCTGGGATGACAGGGGAGGGGAGACCCAGTACTTC